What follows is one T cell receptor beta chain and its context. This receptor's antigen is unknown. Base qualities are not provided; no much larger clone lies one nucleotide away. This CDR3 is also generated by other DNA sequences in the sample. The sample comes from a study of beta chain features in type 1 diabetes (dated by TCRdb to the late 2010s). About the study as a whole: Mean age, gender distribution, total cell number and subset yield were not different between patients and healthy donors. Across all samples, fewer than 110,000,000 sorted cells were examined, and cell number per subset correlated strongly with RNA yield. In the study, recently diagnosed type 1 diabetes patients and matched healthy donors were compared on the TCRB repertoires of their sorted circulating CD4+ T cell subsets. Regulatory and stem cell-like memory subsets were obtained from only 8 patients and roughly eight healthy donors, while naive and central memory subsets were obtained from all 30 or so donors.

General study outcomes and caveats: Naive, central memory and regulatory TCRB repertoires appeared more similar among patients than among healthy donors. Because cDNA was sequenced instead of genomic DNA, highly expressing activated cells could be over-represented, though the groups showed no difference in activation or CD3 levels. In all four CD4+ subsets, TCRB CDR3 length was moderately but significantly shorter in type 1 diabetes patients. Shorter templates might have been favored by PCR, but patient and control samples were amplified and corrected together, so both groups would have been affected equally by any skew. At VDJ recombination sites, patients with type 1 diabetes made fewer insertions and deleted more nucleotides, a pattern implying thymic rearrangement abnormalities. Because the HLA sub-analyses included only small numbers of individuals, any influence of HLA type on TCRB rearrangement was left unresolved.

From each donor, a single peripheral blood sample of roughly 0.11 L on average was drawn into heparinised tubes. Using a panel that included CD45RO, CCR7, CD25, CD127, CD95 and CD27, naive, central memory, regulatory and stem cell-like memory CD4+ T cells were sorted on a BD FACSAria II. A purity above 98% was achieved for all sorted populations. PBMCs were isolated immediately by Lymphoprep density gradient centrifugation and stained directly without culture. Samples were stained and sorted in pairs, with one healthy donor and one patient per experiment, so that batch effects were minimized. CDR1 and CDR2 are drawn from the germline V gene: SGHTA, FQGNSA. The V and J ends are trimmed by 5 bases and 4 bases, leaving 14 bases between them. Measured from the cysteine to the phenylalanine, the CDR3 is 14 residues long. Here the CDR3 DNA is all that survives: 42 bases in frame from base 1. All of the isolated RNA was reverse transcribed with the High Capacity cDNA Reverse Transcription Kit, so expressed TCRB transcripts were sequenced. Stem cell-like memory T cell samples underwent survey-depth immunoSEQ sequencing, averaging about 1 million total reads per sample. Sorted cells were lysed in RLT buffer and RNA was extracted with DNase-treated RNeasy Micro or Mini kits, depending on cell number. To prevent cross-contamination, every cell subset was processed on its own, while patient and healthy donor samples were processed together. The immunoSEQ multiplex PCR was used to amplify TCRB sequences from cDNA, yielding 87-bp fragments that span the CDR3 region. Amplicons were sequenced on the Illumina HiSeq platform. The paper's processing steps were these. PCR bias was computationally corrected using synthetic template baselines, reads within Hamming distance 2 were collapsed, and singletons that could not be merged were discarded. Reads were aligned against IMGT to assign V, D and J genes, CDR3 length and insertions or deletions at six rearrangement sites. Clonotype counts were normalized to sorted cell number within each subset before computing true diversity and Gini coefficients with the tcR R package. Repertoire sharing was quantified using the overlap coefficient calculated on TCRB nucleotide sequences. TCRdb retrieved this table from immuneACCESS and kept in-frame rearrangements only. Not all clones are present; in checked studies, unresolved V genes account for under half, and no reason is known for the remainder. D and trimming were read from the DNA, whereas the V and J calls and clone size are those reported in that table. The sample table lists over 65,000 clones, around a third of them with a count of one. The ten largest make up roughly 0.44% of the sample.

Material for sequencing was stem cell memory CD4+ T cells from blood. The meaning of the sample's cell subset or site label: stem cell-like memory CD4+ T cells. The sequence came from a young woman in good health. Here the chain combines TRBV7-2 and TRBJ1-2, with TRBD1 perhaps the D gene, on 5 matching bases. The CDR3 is CASSLGTGGYGYTF. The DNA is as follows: TGTGCCAGCAGCCTTGGGACGGGGGGCTATGGCTACACCTTC.